The 32 T cell receptor beta chains listed next were all sequenced from one sample in a study of blood T cells in healthy people across ages. A second PCR, run for roughly 7 to 11 cycles, used a sample-barcoded 5' primer plus a J-beta primer mix. TCRdb reanalysed the 5' RACE reads using MiXCR and keeps one entry per CDR3 protein. The table records hundreds of thousands of distinct CDR3 sequences, around 50% of them present only once. Source material: blood. These receptors were collected from a middle-aged man in good health.

This chain joins TRBV5-1 and TRBJ2-7; no clear D. Trimming shortened V by 0 bases and J by 6 bases, and 16 bases separated the two germline ends. Germline V lookup: CDR1 SGHRS, CDR2 YFSETQ. The CDR3 totals 15 residues. The CDR3 sequence is CASSLGVDGTCEQYF. The CDR3 DNA is TGCGCCAGCAGCTTGGGGGTTGACGGAACCTGCGAGCAGTACTTC.

The chain has TRBV6-1 and TRBJ2-7, with 7 positions matching TRBD1. Trimming cost V 4 bases and J 4 bases; bases outside gene matches: 10. This CDR3 is built from 15 residues. Germline lookup yields CDR1 MNHNS and CDR2 SASEGT. The CDR3: CASSVGSTGIYEQYF. Written as DNA, the CDR3 is TGTGCCAGCAGTGTTGGGTCGACAGGGATATACGAGCAGTACTTC.

This clonotype was found a few times. The V call is TRBV7-8, the J call TRBJ2-2, with unresolved D. The CDR3 has 14 residues. Germline assignment: CDR1 SGHVS and CDR2 FQNEAQ. Trimming shortened V by 2 bases and J by 9 bases, and 13 bases separated the two germline ends. CDR3 residues: CASSLIGMSRELFF. CDR3 sequence (DNA): TGTGCCAGCAGCTTAATTGGAATGTCCCGGGAGCTGTTTTTT.

The chain couples TRBV14 to TRBJ2-4, with D possibly matching TRBD1 (5 bases). The J call is doubtful: the DNA matches TRBJ2-7 better. In germline, CDR1 is SGHDN, CDR2 FVKESK. This CDR3 is 13 amino acids long. CDR3 amino acids: CASRRSSGYEQYF. DNA of the CDR3: TGTGCCAGCCGTCGTAGCTCAGGGTACGAGCAGTACTTC.

This clonotype came up once. The chain links TRBV20-1 to TRBJ2-4, with 9 bases fitting TRBD1. TRBJ2-7 explains the end of the DNA better; the J call may be wrong. The germline V gene has CDR1 DFQATT and CDR2 SNEGSKA (reference sequence). The CDR3 runs to 13 residues. CDR3 amino acids: CSARTGVTYEQYF. For the CDR3, the DNA is TGCAGTGCCAGGACAGGGGTCACCTACGAGCAGTACTTC.

This clonotype was seen a handful of times. The chain recombines TRBV7-2 with TRBJ2-3, with D unclear. Germline-derived CDR1 and CDR2 are SGHTA and FQGNSA. This CDR3 contains 15 residues. With 1 base removed from V and 4 bases from J, the gap between germline ends came to 12 bases. The CDR3 sequence is CASSLVSGSSDTQYF. Here the CDR3 DNA reads TGTGCCAGCAGCTTAGTTTCTGGGTCGTCAGATACGCAGTATTTT.

V usage is TRBV2 and J usage is TRBJ2-5; D remains ambiguous. V was trimmed by 1 base and J by 2 bases, leaving 14 bases between them. This CDR3 is 16 amino acids long. The germline V gene has CDR1 SNHLY and CDR2 FYNNEI. The CDR3 nucleotides read TGTGCCAGCAGTGAAGGTCTGCGGCAGCCACAAGAGACCCAGTACTTC. It codes for CASSEGLRQPQETQYF.

This clonotype was seen a handful of times. The chain recombines TRBV6-5 with TRBJ1-2; the D gene is possibly TRBD1 (6 bases). V lost 0 bases to trimming and J lost 8 bases, with 13 bases between them. Germline V lookup: CDR1 MNHEY, CDR2 SVGAGI. The CDR3 runs to 14 residues. CDR3 bases: TGTGCCAGCAGTTACTCCCGGGGGGCAGCGGGCTACACCTTC. This codes for CASSYSRGAAGYTF.

This clonotype came up once. J is TRBJ2-2 and V is TRBV7-2; the match to TRBD1 covers 10 bases. Germline assignment: CDR1 SGHTA and CDR2 FQGNSA. CDR3 size: 16 residues. J lost 4 bases, V lost 5 bases, and 7 bases had no gene match. CDR3 in DNA: TGTGCCAGCAGCCTAATGGGGACAGGGGCCACCGGGGAGCTGTTTTTT. The encoded protein is CASSLMGTGATGELFF. Complete variable domain (other parts from reference TRBV7-2 and TRBJ2-2): GAGVSQSPSNKVTEKGKDVELRCDPISGHTALYWYRQSLGQGLEFLIYFQGNSAPDKSGLPSDRFSAERTGGSVSTLTIQRTQQEDSAVYLCASSLMGTGATGELFFGEGSRLTVL.

This chain uses TRBV6-1 with TRBJ2-1, with a possible D match to TRBD1 (6 bases). The V gene lost 6 bases and the J gene lost 7 bases, with 22 bases spanning the gap. Looked up from germline, CDR1 is MNHNS and CDR2 is SASEGT. This CDR3 is built from 16 residues. CDR3 loop: CASSDPGQPDGNEQFF. The DNA for the CDR3 is TGTGCCAGCAGCGACCCCGGACAGCCAGACGGAAATGAGCAGTTCTTC.

The chain joins TRBV7-8 to TRBJ1-6; D is possibly TRBD1 (5 bases). The CDR3 is 15 amino acids. Germline assignment: CDR1 SGHVS and CDR2 FQNEAQ. V dropped 3 bases and J dropped 10 bases, with 16 bases sitting between them. The CDR3 loop is CASSFIGQGDSPLHF. CDR3 DNA: TGTGCCAGCAGCTTTATCGGCCAGGGAGACTCACCCCTCCACTTT.

This clonotype was observed a single time. The V gene is TRBV5-4, the J gene TRBJ2-1, with TRBD2 matching 10 bases. The CDR3 runs 17 residues. After removal of 3 bases from V and 2 bases from J, the junction contained 8 bases not matched to a gene. CDR1 and CDR2 from the germline V gene are SGHNT and YYREEE (reference sequence). The CDR3 here is CASSYPIAGGTYNEQFF. In nucleotides, the CDR3 is TGTGCCAGCAGCTATCCCATAGCGGGAGGAACCTACAATGAGCAGTTCTTC.

The chain couples TRBV28 to TRBJ2-7, with 7 bases lining up with TRBD1. Looked up from germline, CDR1 is MDHEN and CDR2 is SYDVKM. The ends lost 7 bases at V and 5 bases at J; junction bases unmatched: 8. The CDR3 loop spans 13 amino acids. CDR3 sequence: CASKARQGNEQYF. The CDR3 coding sequence is TGTGCCAGCAAGGCACGACAGGGAAACGAGCAGTACTTC.

This clonotype was counted between two and nine times. The V and J genes are TRBV28 and TRBJ2-7; no reliable D call. V gave up 10 bases and J gave up 6 bases, with 13 bases separating them. CDR1 is MDHEN and CDR2 is SYDVKM in the germline V gene. There are 11 residues in the CDR3. The CDR3 protein is CATHKLGEQYF. The CDR3, as DNA: TGTGCCACCCACAAACTGGGCGAGCAGTACTTC.

The rearrangement joins TRBV7-9 to TRBJ2-6; 7 bases map to TRBD1. CDR3 length: 17 residues. Looked up from germline, CDR1 is SEHNR and CDR2 is FQNEAQ (reference sequence). V trimming: 2 bases; J trimming: 2 bases; junction bases outside the gene matches: 6. CDR3: CASSLYQGDPGANVLTF. The CDR3 DNA reads as TGTGCCAGCAGCTTATATCAGGGGGATCCTGGGGCCAACGTCCTGACTTTC. The full variable domain, its missing parts supplied by reference TRBV7-9 and TRBJ2-6, is DTGVSQNPRHKITKRGQNVTFRCDPISEHNRLYWYRQTLGQGPEFLTYFQNEAQLEKSRLLSDRFSAERPKGSFSTLEIQRTEQGDSAMYLCASSLYQGDPGANVLTFGAGSRLTVL.

This chain connects TRBV20-1 to TRBJ2-5; D gene ambiguous. The J call is uncertain, as TRBJ2-7 better fits the DNA end. Germline V gene data show CDR1 as DFQATT and CDR2 as SNEGSKA (reference sequence). There are 14 residues in the CDR3. CDR3 in amino acids: CSAAPPIDPHEQYF. CDR3 nucleotides: TGCAGTGCTGCCCCCCCGATCGACCCCCACGAGCAGTACTTC.

The chain links TRBV9 to TRBJ2-1; D not resolved. Germline assignment: CDR1 SGDLS and CDR2 YYNGEE. Trimming shortened V by 0 bases and J by 3 bases, and 10 bases separated the two germline ends. The CDR3 totals 15 residues. Written as DNA, the CDR3 is TGTGCCAGCAGCGTAGGTGCTCGCCTCTACAATGAGCAGTTCTTC. Protein: CASSVGARLYNEQFF.

The chain employs TRBV6-1 and TRBJ1-2; weak D call: TRBD1 (5 bases). Germline V gene sequence: CDR1 MNHNS, CDR2 SASEGT. This CDR3 comprises 17 residues. Trimming took off 6 bases at V and 0 bases at J, with 20 bases between the two ends. CDR3 loop: CASSGTGRRTTNYGYTF. DNA of the CDR3: TGTGCCAGCAGCGGAACGGGACGGAGGACAACTAACTATGGCTACACCTTC.

This clonotype was found a few times. V gene TRBV24-1 combines with J gene TRBJ2-2; no clear D. Trimming removed 3 bases from V and 2 bases from J, with 12 bases in between. CDR1 and CDR2 from the germline V gene are KGHDR and SFDVKD. The CDR3 runs to 16 residues. The CDR3 reads CATSDLSTGNTGELFF. CDR3 in DNA: TGTGCCACCAGTGATCTTTCGACGGGCAACACCGGGGAGCTGTTTTTT.

The genes are TRBV5-1 and TRBJ2-1; a weak D match, TRBD2 (5 bases). This CDR3 contains 13 residues. Germline assignment: CDR1 SGHRS and CDR2 YFSETQ. The V end was cut by 0 bases, the J end by 9 bases, with 10 bases between. Written as DNA, the CDR3 is TGCGCCAGCAGCTTGGACCCTAGCACTGAGCAGTTCTTC. This gives the protein CASSLDPSTEQFF.

Worth noting for this clonotype: The junction shows a germline mismatch at one end, possibly a read error. The chain employs TRBV20-1 and TRBJ2-1; TRBD2 aligns across 8 bases. Germline V gene lookup returns CDR1 DFQATT and CDR2 SNEGSKA (reference sequence). The length of the CDR3 is 14 residues. Here the CDR3 reads CRASGSSSYNEQFF. As DNA, the CDR3 is TGCAGGGCTAGCGGGTCAAGCTCCTACAATGAGCAGTTCTTC.

The J gene is TRBJ2-3, the V gene TRBV3-1, with TRBD2 identical over 14 bases. In germline, CDR1 is LGHDT, CDR2 YNNKEL (reference sequence). The ends lost 0 bases at V and 5 bases at J; junction bases unmatched: 16. The CDR3 consists of 21 residues. CDR3 DNA sequence: TGTGCCAGCAGCCAAGAACGGCACAGTTTCGGGACTAGCGGGAGTATAGATACGCAGTATTTT. It is translated as CASSQERHSFGTSGSIDTQYF.

V gene TRBV20-1 combines with J gene TRBJ1-1; 8 bases align to TRBD1. The CDR3 runs to 13 residues. CDR1 and CDR2 (germline): DFQATT, SNEGSKA (reference sequence). V gave up 2 bases and J gave up 7 bases; unmatched junction bases: 6. This CDR3 is CSARWPGGGEAFF. CDR3 bases: TGCAGTGCTAGATGGCCAGGGGGCGGTGAAGCTTTCTTT.

This clonotype was counted many times. The chain combines TRBV20-1 with TRBJ2-3; 11 nucleotides align to TRBD2. The CDR3 has 13 amino acids. Germline V CDR1 and CDR2: DFQATT, SNEGSKA (reference sequence). CDR3 coding DNA: TGCAGCGCAACTAGCGGGGGAACAGATACGCAGTATTTT. This encodes CSATSGGTDTQYF.

V is TRBV27 and J is TRBJ1-5; D possibly corresponds to TRBD1 (6 bases). Trimming stripped 5 bases from V and 0 bases from J, with 17 bases between. Germline V CDR1 and CDR2: MNHEY, SMNVEV (reference sequence). This CDR3 is built from 17 residues. The CDR3 protein is CASSEPIGQFSNQPQHF. The DNA for the CDR3 is TGTGCCAGCAGTGAACCAATCGGACAGTTTAGCAATCAGCCCCAGCATTTT.

The chain links TRBV20-1 to TRBJ2-3, with TRBD2 as a possible D gene (6 bases). The CDR3 is made up of 12 amino acids. Trimming stripped 6 bases from V and 2 bases from J, with 9 bases between. The V gene's germline CDR1 is DFQATT and CDR2 SNEGSKA (reference sequence). The CDR3 nucleotides read TGCAGTGCCACGGGGGACACAGATACGCAGTATTTT. Translating it yields CSATGDTDTQYF.

The genes are TRBV2 and TRBJ1-1, with D possibly being TRBD1 (6 bases). The V gene's germline CDR1 is SNHLY and CDR2 FYNNEI. CDR3 length: 12 residues. V shed 6 bases and J shed 11 bases, with 16 bases lying between them. The CDR3 coding sequence is TGTGCCAGCAGGCAGACAGGCGTCGCGGCTTTCTTT. Amino acids: CASRQTGVAAFF.

Comment on this clonotype: One end of the junction is discordant with germline, which a read error may explain. The chain uses TRBV5-1 and TRBJ2-7; 9 bases are a match to TRBD2. The germline V gene encodes CDR1 SGHRS and CDR2 YFSETQ. The CDR3 covers 15 residues. In nucleotides, the CDR3 is TGCGCCAGCAGCAAAGCGGGGGGCACCTCCGACGAGCAGTACTTC. This sequence encodes CASSKAGGTSDEQYF. Filled out from reference TRBV5-1 and TRBJ2-7, the complete variable domain reads KAGVTQTPRYLIKTRGQQVTLSCSPISGHRSVSWYQQTPGQGLQFLFEYFSETQRNKGNFPGRFSGRQFSNSRSEMNVSTLELGDSALYLCASSKAGGTSDEQYFGPGTRLTVT.

V usage is TRBV29-1 and J usage is TRBJ1-1, with TRBD1 as a possible D gene (6 bases). This CDR3 comprises 11 residues. Looked up from germline, CDR1 is SQVTM and CDR2 is ANQGSEA. V lost 7 bases and J lost 8, with 14 bases in between. Here the CDR3 reads CSGGAGAEAFF. The CDR3 bases are TGCAGCGGGGGAGCAGGGGCAGAAGCTTTCTTT.

This chain joins TRBV7-9 and TRBJ1-1; 11 nucleotides agree with TRBD1. V trimming: 5 bases; J trimming: 6 bases; junction bases outside the gene matches: 8. This CDR3 comprises 15 residues. Per germline, CDR1 SEHNR and CDR2 FQNEAQ (reference sequence). CDR3: CASSHRTGGFSEAFF. DNA for the CDR3: TGTGCCAGCAGCCACCGGACAGGGGGCTTTTCTGAAGCTTTCTTT.

This chain uses TRBV5-1 with TRBJ2-1; 7 bases fit TRBD2. Per the germline V gene, CDR1 is SGHRS and CDR2 is YFSETQ. The J segment lost 7 bases and the V segment lost 4 bases, leaving 11 bases of the junction unmatched. The length of the CDR3 is 15 residues. CDR3 nucleotide sequence: TGCGCCAGCAGCCCAGGGACTATTCGTCGGAATGAGCAGTTCTTC. It yields the protein CASSPGTIRRNEQFF.

This clonotype showed up just a few times. This rearrangement joins TRBV7-3 to TRBJ2-3; the D gene could be TRBD1 or TRBD2 (5 bases each). Per germline, CDR1 SGHTA and CDR2 FQGTGA. With 2 bases removed from V and 2 bases from J, the gap between germline ends came to 14 bases. There are 16 residues in the CDR3. The CDR3 DNA reads TGTGCCAGCAGCTTATTGGGTGGGGGTGACACAGATACGCAGTATTTT. This translates into CASSLLGGGDTDTQYF.